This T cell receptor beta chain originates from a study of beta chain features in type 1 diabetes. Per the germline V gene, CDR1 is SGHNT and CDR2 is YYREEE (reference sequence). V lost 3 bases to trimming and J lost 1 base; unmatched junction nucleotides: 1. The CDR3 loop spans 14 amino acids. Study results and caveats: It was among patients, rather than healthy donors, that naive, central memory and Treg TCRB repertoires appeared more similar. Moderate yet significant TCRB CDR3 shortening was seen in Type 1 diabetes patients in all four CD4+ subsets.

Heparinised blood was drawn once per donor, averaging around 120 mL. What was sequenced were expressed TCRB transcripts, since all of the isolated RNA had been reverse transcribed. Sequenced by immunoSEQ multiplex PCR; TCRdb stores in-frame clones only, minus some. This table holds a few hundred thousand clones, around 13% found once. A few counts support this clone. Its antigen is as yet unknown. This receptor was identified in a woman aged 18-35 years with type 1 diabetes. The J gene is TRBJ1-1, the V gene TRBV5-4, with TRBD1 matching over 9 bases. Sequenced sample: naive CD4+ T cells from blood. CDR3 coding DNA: TGTGCCAGCAGCTGGGGACAGGGGAACACTGAAGCTTTCTTT. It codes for CASSWGQGNTEAFF.